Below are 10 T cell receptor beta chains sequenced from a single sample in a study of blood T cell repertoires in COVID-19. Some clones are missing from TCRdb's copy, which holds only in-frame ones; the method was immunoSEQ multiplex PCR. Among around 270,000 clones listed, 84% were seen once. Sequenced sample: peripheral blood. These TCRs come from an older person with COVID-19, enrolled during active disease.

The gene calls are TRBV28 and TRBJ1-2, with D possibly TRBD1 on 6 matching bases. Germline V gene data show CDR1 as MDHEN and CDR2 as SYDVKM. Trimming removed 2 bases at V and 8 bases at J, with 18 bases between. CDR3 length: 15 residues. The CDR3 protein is CASSLTAGAFRGYTF. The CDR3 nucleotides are TGTGCCAGCAGTTTAACGGCAGGGGCTTTTCGAGGCTACACCTTC.

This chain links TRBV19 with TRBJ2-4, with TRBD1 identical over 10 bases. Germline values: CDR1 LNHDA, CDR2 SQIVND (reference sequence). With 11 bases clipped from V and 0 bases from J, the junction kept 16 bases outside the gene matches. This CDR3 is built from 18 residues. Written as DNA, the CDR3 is TGTGCCGATCCCGCAGACAGGGGGCCTCGACTAGCCAAAAACATTCAGTACTTC. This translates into CADPADRGPRLAKNIQYF.

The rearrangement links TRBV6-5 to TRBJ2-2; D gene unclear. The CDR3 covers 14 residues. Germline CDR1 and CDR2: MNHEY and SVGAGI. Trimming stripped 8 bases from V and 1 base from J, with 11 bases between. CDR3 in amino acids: CASRRVQNTGELFF. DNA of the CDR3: TGTGCCAGCCGACGGGTGCAGAACACCGGGGAGCTGTTTTTT.

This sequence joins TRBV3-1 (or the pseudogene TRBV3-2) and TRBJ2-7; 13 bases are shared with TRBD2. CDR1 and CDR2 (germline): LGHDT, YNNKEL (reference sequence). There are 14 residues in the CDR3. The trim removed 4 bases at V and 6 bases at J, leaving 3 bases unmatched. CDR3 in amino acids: CASSLTSGRGEQYF. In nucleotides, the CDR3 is TGTGCCAGCAGCCTTACTAGCGGGAGGGGCGAGCAGTACTTC.

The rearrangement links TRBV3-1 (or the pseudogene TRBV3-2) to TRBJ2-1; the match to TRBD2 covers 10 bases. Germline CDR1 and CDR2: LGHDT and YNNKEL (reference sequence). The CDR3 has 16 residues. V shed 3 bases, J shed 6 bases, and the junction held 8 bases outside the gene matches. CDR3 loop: CASSHGLAGVFNEQFF. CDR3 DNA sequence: TGTGCCAGCAGCCATGGCCTAGCGGGAGTTTTCAATGAGCAGTTCTTC.

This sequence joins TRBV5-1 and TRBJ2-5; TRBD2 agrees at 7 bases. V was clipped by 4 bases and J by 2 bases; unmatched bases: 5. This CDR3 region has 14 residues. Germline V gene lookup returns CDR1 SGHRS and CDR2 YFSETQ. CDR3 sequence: CASSRGSPQETQYF. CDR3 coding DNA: TGCGCCAGCAGCCGCGGGAGTCCGCAAGAGACCCAGTACTTC. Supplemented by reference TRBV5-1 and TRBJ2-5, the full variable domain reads KAGVTQTPRYLIKTRGQQVTLSCSPISGHRSVSWYQQTPGQGLQFLFEYFSETQRNKGNFPGRFSGRQFSNSRSEMNVSTLELGDSALYLCASSRGSPQETQYFGPGTRLLVL.

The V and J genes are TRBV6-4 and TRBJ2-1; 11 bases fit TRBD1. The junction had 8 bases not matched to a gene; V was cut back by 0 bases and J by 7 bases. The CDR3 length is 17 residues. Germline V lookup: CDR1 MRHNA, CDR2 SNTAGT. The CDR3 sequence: CASSDSDRGRNPNEQFF. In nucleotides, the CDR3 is TGTGCCAGCAGTGACTCGGACAGGGGGCGGAATCCGAATGAGCAGTTCTTC.

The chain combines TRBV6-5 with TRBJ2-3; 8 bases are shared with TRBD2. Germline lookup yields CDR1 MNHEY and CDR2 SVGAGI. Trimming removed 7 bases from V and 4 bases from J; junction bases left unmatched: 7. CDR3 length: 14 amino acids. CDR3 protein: CASTSGGQADTQYF. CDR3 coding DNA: TGTGCCAGCACCTCGGGGGGGCAGGCAGATACGCAGTATTTT.

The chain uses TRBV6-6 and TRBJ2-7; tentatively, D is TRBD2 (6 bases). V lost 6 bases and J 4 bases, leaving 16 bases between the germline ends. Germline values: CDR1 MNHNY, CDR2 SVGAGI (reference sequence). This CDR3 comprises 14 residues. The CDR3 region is CASRGQGLRYEQYF. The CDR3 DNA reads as TGTGCCAGCAGGGGGCAGGGACTTCGGTACGAGCAGTACTTC.

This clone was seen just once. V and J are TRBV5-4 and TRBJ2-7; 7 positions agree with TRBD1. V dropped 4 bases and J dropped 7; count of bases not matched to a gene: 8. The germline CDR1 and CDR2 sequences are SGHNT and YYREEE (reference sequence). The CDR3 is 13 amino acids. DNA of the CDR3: TGTGCCAGCAGCGTAGACAGGGTGGGAGAGCAGTACTTC. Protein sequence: CASSVDRVGEQYF.